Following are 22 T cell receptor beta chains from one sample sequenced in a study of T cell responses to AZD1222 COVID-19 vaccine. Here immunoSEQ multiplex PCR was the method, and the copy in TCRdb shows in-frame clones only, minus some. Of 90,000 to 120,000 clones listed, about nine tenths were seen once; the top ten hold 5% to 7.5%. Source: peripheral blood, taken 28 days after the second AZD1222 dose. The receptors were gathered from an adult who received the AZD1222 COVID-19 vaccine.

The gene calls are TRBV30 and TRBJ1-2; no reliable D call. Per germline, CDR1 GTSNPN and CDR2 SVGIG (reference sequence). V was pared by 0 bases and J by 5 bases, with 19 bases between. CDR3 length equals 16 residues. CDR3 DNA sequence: TGTGCCTGGAGTGTAACGGACGGAAAAAAGCGGTATGGCTACACCTTC. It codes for CAWSVTDGKKRYGYTF.

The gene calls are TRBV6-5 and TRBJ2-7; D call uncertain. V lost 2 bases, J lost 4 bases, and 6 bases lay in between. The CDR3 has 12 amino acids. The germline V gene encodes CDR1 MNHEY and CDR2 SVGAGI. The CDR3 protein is CASSYGQYEQYF. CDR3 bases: TGTGCCAGCAGTTACGGGCAGTACGAGCAGTACTTC.

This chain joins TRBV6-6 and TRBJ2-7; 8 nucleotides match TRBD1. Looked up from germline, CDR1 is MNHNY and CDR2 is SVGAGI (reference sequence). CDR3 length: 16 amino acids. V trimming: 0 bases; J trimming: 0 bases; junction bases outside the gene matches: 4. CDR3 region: CASSYSRDRSSYEQYF. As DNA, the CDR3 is TGTGCCAGCAGTTACTCGAGGGACAGGAGCTCCTACGAGCAGTACTTC.

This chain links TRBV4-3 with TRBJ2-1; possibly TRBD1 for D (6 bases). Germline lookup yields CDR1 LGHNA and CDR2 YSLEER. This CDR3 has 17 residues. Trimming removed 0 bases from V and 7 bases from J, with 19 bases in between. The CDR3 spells CASSQDVRGVGANEQFF. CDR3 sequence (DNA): TGCGCCAGCAGCCAAGATGTCAGGGGTGTGGGTGCTAATGAGCAGTTCTTC.

This CDR3 reads CASFPGREVYNEQFF. The CDR3 DNA follows: TGTGCCAGCTTCCCGGGGCGGGAGGTCTACAATGAGCAGTTCTTC. The genes are TRBV28 and TRBJ2-1; 8 bases line up with TRBD2. This CDR3 is 15 amino acids long. The germline V gene encodes CDR1 MDHEN and CDR2 SYDVKM. With V trimmed by 8 bases and J by 3 bases, 9 bases remained unmatched.

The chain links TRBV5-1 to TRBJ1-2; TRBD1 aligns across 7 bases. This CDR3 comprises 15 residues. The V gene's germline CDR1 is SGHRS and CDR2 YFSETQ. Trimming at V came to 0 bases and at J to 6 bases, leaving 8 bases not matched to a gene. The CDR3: CASSLEYRGRNGYTF. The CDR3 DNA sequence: TGCGCCAGCAGCTTGGAATACAGGGGACGGAATGGCTACACCTTC.

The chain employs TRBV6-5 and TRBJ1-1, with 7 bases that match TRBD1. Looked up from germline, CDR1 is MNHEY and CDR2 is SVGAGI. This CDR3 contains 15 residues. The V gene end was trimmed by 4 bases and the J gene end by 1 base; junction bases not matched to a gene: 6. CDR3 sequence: CASSFQGGWNTEAFF. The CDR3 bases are TGTGCCAGCAGTTTCCAGGGGGGATGGAACACTGAAGCTTTCTTT.

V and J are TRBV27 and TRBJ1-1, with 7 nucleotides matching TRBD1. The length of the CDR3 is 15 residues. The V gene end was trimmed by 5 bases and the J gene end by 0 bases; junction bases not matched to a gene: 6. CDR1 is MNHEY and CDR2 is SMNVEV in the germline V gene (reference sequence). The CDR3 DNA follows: TGTGCCAGCAGTCTCAGGGGGGGCGTGAACACTGAAGCTTTCTTT. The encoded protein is CASSLRGGVNTEAFF.

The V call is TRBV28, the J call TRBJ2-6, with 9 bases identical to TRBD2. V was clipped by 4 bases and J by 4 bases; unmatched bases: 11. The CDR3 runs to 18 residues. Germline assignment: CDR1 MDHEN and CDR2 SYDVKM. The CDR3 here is CASSSERGALRGANVLTF. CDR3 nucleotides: TGTGCCAGCAGTTCGGAGCGGGGGGCACTGAGAGGGGCCAACGTCCTGACTTTC.

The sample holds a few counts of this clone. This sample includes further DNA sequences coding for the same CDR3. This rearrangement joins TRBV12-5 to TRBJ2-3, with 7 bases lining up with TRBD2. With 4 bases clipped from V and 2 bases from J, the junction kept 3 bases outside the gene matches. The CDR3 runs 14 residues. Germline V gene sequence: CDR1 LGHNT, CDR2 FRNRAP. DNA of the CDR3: TGTGCTAGTGGTTGGCGGGAGTTCACAGATACGCAGTATTTT. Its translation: CASGWREFTDTQYF.

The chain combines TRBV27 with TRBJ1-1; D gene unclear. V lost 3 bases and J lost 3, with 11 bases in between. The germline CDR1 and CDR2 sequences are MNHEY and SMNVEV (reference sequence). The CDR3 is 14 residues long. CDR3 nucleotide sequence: TGTGCCAGCAGTTTCTCCCCGGAAGACACTGAAGCTTTCTTT. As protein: CASSFSPEDTEAFF.

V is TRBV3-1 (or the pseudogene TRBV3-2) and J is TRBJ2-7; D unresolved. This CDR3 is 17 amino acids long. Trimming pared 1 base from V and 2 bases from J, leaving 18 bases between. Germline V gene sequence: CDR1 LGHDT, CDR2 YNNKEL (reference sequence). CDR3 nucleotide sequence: TGTGCCAGCAGCCAAGGGACCCGGGCCCACCGGCCCTACGAGCAGTACTTC. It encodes CASSQGTRAHRPYEQYF.

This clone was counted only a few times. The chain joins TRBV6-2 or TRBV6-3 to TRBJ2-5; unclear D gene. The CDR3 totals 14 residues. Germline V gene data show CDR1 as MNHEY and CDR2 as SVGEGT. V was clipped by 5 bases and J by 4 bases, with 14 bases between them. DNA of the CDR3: TGTGCCAGCAGTCCCGGAGAGGAGCGAGAGACCCAGTACTTC. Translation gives CASSPGEERETQYF.

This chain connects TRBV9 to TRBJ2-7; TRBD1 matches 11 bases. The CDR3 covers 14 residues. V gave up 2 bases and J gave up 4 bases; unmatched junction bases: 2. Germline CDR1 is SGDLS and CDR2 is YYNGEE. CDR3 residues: CASSVGQGAYEQYF. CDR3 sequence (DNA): TGTGCCAGCAGCGTCGGACAGGGGGCATACGAGCAGTACTTC.

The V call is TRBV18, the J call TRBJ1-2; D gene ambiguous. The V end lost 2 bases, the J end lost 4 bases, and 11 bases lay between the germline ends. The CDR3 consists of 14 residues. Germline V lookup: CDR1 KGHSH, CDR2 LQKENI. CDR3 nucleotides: TGTGCCAGCTCACCAACGGACGGTGCCTATGGCTACACCTTC. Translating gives CASSPTDGAYGYTF.

CDR3 residues: CAISERLAESSYNEQFF. CDR3 in DNA: TGTGCCATCAGTGAGAGGCTAGCGGAGAGCTCCTACAATGAGCAGTTCTTC. V is TRBV10-3 and J is TRBJ2-1; 7 nucleotides align to TRBD2. Germline trimming cut 2 bases from V and 0 bases from J; bases unmatched to any gene: 7. CDR1 is ENHRY, CDR2 SYGVKD, per germline. CDR3 length equals 17 residues.

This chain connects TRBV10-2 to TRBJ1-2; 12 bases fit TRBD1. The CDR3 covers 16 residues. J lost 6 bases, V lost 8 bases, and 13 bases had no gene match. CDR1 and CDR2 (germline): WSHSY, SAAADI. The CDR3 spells CASFPRDRGRFDGYTF. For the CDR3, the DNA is TGCGCCAGCTTCCCCCGGGACAGGGGGCGGTTTGATGGCTACACCTTC.

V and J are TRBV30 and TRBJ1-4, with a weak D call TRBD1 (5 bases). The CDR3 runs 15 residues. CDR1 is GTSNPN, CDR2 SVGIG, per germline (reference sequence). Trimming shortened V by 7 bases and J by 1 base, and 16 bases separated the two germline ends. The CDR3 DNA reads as TGTGCCTATATTCGCGGGGCCGGAACTAATGAAAAACTGTTTTTT. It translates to CAYIRGAGTNEKLFF.

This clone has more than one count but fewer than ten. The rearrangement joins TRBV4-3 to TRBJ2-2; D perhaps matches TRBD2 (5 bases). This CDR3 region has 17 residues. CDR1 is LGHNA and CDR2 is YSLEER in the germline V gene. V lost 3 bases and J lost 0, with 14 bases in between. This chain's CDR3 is CASSHIGRGSNTGELFF. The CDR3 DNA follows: TGCGCCAGCAGCCACATCGGACGGGGATCGAACACCGGGGAGCTGTTTTTT.

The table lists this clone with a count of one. This CDR3 is CASSSRDRAPNSPLHF. CDR3 sequence (DNA): TGTGCCAGCAGCTCCCGGGACAGGGCTCCAAATTCACCCCTCCACTTT. J is TRBJ1-6 and V is TRBV4-2, with 9 bases lining up with TRBD1. Germline V gives CDR1 LGHNA, CDR2 YNFKEQ. Trimming cost V 5 bases and J 7 bases; bases outside gene matches: 9. CDR3 length: 16 amino acids.

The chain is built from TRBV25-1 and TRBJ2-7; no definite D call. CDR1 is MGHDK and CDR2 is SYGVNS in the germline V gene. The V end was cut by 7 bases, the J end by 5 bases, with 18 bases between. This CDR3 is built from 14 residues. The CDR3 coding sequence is TGTGCCAGCACCCCTTGGGGATTCAGCGACGAGCAGTACTTC. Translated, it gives CASTPWGFSDEQYF.

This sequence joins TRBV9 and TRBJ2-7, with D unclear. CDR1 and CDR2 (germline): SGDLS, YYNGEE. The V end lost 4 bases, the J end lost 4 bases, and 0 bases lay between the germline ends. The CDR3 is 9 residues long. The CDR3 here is CASSYEQYF. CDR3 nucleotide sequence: TGTGCCAGCAGCTACGAGCAGTACTTC. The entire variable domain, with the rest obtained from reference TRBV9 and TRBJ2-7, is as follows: DSGVTQTPKHLITATGQRVTLRCSPRSGDLSVYWYQQSLDQGLQFLIQYYNGEERAKGNILERFSAQQFPDLHSELNLSSLELGDSALYFCASSYEQYFGPGTRLTVT.